These 4 T cell receptor beta chains were sequenced from one sample in a study of cytomegalovirus exposure and HLA in healthy donors. Amplification used 60 Vbeta primers and 13 Jbeta primers. The repertoire was sequenced with immunoSEQ multiplex PCR; TCRdb's copy has only in-frame clones and lacks some. The sample lists about 220,000 clones, about 70% seen once, with approximately 1.9% in the top ten. Material for sequencing was PBMCs. The source is a woman in her twenties or thirties in good health and CMV-seronegative.

This clone was observed a single time. This chain joins TRBV19 and TRBJ2-1, with 10 bases aligning to TRBD2. CDR3 length: 13 amino acids. The V gene end was trimmed by 11 bases and the J gene end by 5 bases; junction bases not matched to a gene: 6. The germline gives CDR1 LNHDA, CDR2 SQIVND (reference sequence). The CDR3 coding sequence is TGTGCCTCGAGACTAGCGGGTGACAATGAGCAGTTCTTC. Protein product: CASRLAGDNEQFF.

CDR3 DNA sequence: TGTGCCAGCAACACCGGGACAGGGATATACACTGAAGCTTTCTTT. Its protein product is CASNTGTGIYTEAFF. The chain couples TRBV11-3 to TRBJ1-1, with 9 positions matching TRBD1. This CDR3 has 15 residues. J lost 3 bases, V lost 7 bases, and 9 bases had no gene match. Germline CDR1 reads SGHNT; CDR2 reads YENEEA.

The chain employs TRBV5-1 and TRBJ2-7; 9 bases agree with TRBD1. This CDR3 spans 16 amino acids. Germline assignment: CDR1 SGHRS and CDR2 YFSETQ. V was pared by 0 bases and J by 5 bases, with 9 bases of the junction left unmatched. CDR3 amino acids: CASSLGQQGAGHEQYF. Here the CDR3 DNA reads TGCGCCAGCAGCTTGGGCCAACAGGGGGCCGGACACGAGCAGTACTTC. Complete variable domain (other parts from reference TRBV5-1 and TRBJ2-7): KAGVTQTPRYLIKTRGQQVTLSCSPISGHRSVSWYQQTPGQGLQFLFEYFSETQRNKGNFPGRFSGRQFSNSRSEMNVSTLELGDSALYLCASSLGQQGAGHEQYFGPGTRLTVT.

This chain links TRBV13 with TRBJ2-7, with no clear D. Trimming stripped 1 base from V and 2 bases from J, with 6 bases between. Germline CDR1 reads PRHDT; CDR2 reads FYEKMQ (reference sequence). The length of the CDR3 is 13 residues. The CDR3 region is CASSLDQAYEQYF. In DNA, the CDR3 is TGTGCCAGCAGCTTAGATCAGGCCTACGAGCAGTACTTC.